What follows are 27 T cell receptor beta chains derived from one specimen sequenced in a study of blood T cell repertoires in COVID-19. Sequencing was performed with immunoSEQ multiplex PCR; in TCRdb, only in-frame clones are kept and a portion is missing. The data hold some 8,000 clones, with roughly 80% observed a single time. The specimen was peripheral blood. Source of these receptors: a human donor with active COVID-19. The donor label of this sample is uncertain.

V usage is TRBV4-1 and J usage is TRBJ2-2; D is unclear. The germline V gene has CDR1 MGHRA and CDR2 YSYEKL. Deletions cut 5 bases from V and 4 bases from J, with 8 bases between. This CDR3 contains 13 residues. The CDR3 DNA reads TGCGCCAGCAGCGAAAGTAGCACCGGGGAGCTGTTTTTT. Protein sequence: CASSESSTGELFF.

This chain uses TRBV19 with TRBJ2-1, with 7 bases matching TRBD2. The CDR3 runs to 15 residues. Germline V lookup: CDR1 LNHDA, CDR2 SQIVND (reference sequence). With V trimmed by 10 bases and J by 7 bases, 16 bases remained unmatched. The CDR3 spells CATTLAGAPSNEQFF. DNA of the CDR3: TGTGCCACTACCCTGGCGGGAGCTCCCTCAAATGAGCAGTTCTTC. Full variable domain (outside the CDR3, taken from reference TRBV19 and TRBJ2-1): DGGITQSPKYLFRKEGQNVTLSCEQNLNHDAMYWYRQDPGQGLRLIYYSQIVNDFQKGDIAEGYSVSREKKESFPLTVTSAQKNPTAFYLCATTLAGAPSNEQFFGPGTRLTVL.

CDR3 loop: CATSFQGYNQPQHF. In nucleotides, the CDR3 is TGTGCCACCAGTTTTCAGGGGTACAATCAGCCCCAGCATTTT. The chain has TRBV24-1 and TRBJ1-5; TRBD1 is a possible D gene (6 bases). The germline CDR1 and CDR2 sequences are KGHDR and SFDVKD. V was cut by 6 bases and J by 3 bases, with 11 bases left in between. This CDR3 comprises 14 residues.

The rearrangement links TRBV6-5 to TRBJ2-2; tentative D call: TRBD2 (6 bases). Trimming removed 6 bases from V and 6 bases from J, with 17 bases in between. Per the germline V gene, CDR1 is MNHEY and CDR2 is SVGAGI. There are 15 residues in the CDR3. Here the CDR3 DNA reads TGTGCCAGCAGGGGGTCGCGGGGAGCGGCCGGGGAGCTGTTTTTT. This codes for CASRGSRGAAGELFF.

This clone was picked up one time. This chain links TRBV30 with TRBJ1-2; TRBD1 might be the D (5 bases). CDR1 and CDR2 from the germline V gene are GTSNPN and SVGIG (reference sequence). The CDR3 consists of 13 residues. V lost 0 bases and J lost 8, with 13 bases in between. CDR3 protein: CAWSVAGDNGYTF. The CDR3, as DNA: TGTGCCTGGAGTGTGGCGGGGGATAACGGCTACACCTTC.

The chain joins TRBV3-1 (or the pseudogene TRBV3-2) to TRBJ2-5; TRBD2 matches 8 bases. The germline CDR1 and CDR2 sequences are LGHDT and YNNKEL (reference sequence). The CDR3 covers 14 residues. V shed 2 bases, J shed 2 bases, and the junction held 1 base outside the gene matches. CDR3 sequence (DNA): TGTGCCAGCAGCCAAACTAGCGGACAAGAGACCCAGTACTTC. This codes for CASSQTSGQETQYF.

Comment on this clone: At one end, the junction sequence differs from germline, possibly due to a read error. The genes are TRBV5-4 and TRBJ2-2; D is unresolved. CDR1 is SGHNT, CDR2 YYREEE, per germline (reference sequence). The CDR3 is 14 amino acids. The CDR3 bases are TGTGCCAGCAGCCGAGACGACTCGACCGAGGAGCTGTTTTTT. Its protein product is CASSRDDSTEELFF.

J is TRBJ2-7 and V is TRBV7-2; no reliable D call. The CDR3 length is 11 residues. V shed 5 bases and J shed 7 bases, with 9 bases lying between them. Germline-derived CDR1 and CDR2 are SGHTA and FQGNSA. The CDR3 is CASSASREQYF. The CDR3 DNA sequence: TGTGCCAGCAGCGCTTCTAGAGAGCAGTACTTC.

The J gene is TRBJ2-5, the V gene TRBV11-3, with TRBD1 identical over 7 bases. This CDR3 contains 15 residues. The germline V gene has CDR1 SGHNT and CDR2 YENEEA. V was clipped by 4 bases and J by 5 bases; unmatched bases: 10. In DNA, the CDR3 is TGTGCCAGCAGCTCCATGGGACAGTTCTTGGAGACCCAGTACTTC. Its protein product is CASSSMGQFLETQYF.

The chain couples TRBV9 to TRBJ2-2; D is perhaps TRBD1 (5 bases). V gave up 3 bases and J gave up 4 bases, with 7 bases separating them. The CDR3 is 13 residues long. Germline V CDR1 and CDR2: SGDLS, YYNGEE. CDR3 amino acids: CASSAQGTGELFF. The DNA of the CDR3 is TGTGCCAGCAGCGCGCAGGGCACCGGGGAGCTGTTTTTT.

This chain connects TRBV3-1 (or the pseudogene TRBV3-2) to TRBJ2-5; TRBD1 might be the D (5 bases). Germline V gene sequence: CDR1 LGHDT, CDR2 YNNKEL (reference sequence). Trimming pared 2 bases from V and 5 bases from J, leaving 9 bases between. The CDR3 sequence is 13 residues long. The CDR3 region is CASSQQGWETQYF. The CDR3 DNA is TGTGCCAGCAGCCAACAGGGTTGGGAGACCCAGTACTTC.

The CDR3 nucleotides are TGTGCCAGCAGTTTAGGACAGCCTTACGAGCAGTACTTC. Encoded protein: CASSLGQPYEQYF. V is TRBV27 and J is TRBJ2-7, with D perhaps matching TRBD1 (6 bases). Germline V CDR1 and CDR2: MNHEY, SMNVEV (reference sequence). This CDR3 is built from 13 residues. V was clipped by 2 bases and J by 4 bases, with 9 bases between them.

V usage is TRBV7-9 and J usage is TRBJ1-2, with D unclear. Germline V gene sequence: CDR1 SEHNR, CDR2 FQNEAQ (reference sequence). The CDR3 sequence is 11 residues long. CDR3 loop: CALRWDYGYTF. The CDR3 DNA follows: TGTGCTCTCAGGTGGGACTATGGCTACACCTTC.

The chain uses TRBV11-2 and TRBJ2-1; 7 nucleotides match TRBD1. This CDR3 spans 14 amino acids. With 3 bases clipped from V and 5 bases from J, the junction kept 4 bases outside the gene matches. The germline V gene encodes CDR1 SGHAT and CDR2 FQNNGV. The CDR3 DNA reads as TGTGCCAGCAGCTTCGGGACAGCCAACAATGAGCAGTTCTTC. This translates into CASSFGTANNEQFF.

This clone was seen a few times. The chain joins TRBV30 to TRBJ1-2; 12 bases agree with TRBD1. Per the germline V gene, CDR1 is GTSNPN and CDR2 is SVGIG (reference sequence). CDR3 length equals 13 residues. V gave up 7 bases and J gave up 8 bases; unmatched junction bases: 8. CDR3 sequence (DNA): TGTGCCTCATGGGACAGGGGGCTAGGGGGCTACACCTTC. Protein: CASWDRGLGGYTF.

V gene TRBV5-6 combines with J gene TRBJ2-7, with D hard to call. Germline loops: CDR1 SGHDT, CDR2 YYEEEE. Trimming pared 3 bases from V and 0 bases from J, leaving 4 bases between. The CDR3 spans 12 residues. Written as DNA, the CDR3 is TGTGCCAGCAGCTCCCTCTCCTACGAGCAGTACTTC. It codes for CASSSLSYEQYF.

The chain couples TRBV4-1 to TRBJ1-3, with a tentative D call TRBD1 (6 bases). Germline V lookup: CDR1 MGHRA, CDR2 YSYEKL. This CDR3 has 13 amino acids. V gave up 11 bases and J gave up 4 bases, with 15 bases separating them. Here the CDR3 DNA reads TGCGCCGTTCCTAAACAGGGAGGAAACACCATATATTTT. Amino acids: CAVPKQGGNTIYF.

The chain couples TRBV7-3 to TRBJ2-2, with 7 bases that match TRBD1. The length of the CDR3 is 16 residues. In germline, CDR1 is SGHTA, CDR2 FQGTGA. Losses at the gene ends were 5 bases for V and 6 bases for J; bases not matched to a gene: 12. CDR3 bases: TGTGCCAGCAGCCTCGACCGGGACAGAGACTCCGGGGAGCTGTTTTTT. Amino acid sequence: CASSLDRDRDSGELFF.

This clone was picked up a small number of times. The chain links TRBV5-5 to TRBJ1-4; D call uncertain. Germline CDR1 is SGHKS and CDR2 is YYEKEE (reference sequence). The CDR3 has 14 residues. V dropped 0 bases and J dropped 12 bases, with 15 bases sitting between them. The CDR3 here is CASSLVGRLGELFF. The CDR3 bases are TGTGCCAGCAGCTTGGTGGGTAGGCTCGGGGAACTGTTTTTT.

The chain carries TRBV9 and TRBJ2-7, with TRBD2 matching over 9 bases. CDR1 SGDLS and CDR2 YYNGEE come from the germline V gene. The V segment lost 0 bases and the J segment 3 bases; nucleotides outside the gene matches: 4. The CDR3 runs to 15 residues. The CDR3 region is CASSVGTSDLYEQYF. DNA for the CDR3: TGTGCCAGCAGCGTAGGGACTAGCGACCTCTACGAGCAGTACTTC. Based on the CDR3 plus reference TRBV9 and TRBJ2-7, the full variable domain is DSGVTQTPKHLITATGQRVTLRCSPRSGDLSVYWYQQSLDQGLQFLIQYYNGEERAKGNILERFSAQQFPDLHSELNLSSLELGDSALYFCASSVGTSDLYEQYFGPGTRLTVT.

The CDR3 region has the DNA TGTGCCAGTAGCCCGGGACTTTTCAACACTGAAGCTTTCTTT. Translating gives CASSPGLFNTEAFF. The chain is built from TRBV19 and TRBJ1-1, with TRBD1 as a possible D gene (5 bases). V was clipped by 6 bases and J by 2 bases, with 13 bases between them. This CDR3 has 14 residues. Germline-derived CDR1 and CDR2 are LNHDA and SQIVND (reference sequence).

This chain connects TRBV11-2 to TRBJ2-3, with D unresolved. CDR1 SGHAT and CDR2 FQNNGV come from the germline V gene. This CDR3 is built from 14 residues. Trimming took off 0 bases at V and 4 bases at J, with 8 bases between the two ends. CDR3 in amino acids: CASSLDTRSDTQYF. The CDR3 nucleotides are TGTGCCAGCAGCTTAGATACAAGATCAGATACGCAGTATTTT.

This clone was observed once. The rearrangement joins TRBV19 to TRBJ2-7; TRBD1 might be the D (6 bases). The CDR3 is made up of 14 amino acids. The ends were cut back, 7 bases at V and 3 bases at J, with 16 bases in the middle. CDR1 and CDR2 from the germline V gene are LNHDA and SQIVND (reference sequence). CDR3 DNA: TGTGCCAGTAAACGGACAGAGCAAGTCTACGAGCAGTACTTC. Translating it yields CASKRTEQVYEQYF.

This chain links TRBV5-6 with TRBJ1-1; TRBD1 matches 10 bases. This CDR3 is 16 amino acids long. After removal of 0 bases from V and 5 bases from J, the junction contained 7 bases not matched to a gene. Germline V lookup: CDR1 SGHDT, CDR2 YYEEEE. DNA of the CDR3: TGTGCCAGCAGCTTGGGAAGGGACAGGGGTGGGACTGAAGCTTTCTTT. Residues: CASSLGRDRGGTEAFF. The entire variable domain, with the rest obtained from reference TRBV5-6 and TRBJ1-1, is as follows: DAGVTQSPTHLIKTRGQQVTLRCSPKSGHDTVSWYQQALGQGPQFIFQYYEEEERQRGNFPDRFSGHQFPNYSSELNVNALLLGDSALYLCASSLGRDRGGTEAFFGQGTRLTVV.

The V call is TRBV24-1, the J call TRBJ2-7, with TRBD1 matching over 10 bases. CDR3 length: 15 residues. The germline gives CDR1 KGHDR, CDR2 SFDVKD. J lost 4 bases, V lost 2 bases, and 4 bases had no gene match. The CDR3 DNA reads TGTGCCACCAGTGATTCCCGACAGGGGGCTTACGAGCAGTACTTC. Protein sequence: CATSDSRQGAYEQYF.

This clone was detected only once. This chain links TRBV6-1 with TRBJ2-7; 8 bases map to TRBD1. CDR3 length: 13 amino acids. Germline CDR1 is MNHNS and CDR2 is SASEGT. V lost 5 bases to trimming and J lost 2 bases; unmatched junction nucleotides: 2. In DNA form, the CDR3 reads TGTGCCAGCAGTCAGGGACAGGCCTACGAGCAGTACTTC. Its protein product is CASSQGQAYEQYF.

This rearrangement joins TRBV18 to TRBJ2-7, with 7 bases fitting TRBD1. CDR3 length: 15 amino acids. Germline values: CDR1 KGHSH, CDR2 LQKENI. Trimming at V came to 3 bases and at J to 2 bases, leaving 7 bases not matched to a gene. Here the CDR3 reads CASSPTRDSTYEQYF. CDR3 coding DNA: TGTGCCAGCTCACCGACCAGGGACAGCACCTACGAGCAGTACTTC.